The source of this T cell receptor beta chain is a study of CD8+ T cells in alopecia areata. Patients with alopecia areata provided lesional scalp punch biopsies as well as peripheral blood. Trimming shortened V by 2 bases and J by 6 bases, and 14 bases separated the two germline ends. Germline V gives CDR1 GTSNPN, CDR2 SVGIG (reference sequence). CDR3 length: 13 amino acids. Sequencing relied on a cDNA template that was reverse transcribed from extracted RNA. Some clones are missing from TCRdb's copy, which holds only in-frame ones; the method was immunoSEQ multiplex PCR. Counted here are some 120,000 clones, roughly 50% occurring once; the ten biggest clones make up roughly a tenth.

Specimen: NKG2D-low CD8+ T cells sorted from blood. The rearrangement links TRBV30 to TRBJ2-7; no definite D call. The clonotype comes from a human donor with alopecia areata. CDR3 in amino acids: CAWSFGFSVEQYF. As DNA, the CDR3 is TGTGCCTGGAGTTTTGGCTTTTCGGTCGAGCAGTACTTC. Combining the CDR3 with reference TRBV30 and TRBJ2-7 gives the whole variable domain SQTIHQWPATLVQPVGSPLSLECTVEGTSNPNLYWYRQAAGRGLQLLFYSVGIGQISSEVPQNLSASRPQDRQFILSSKKLLLSDSGFYLCAWSFGFSVEQYFGPGTRLTVT.